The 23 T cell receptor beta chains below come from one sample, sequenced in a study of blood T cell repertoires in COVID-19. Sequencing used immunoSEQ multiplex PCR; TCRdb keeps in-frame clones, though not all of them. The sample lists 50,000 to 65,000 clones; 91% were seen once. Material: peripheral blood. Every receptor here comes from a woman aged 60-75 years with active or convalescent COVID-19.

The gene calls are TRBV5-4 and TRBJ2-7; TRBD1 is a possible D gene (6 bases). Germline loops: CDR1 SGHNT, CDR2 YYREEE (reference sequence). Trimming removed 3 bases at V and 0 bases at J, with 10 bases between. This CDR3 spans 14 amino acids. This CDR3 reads CASSYRDTSYEQYF. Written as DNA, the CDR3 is TGTGCCAGCAGCTACCGGGACACCTCCTACGAGCAGTACTTC.

CDR3 in amino acids: CASSKTGTGKQPQHF. The CDR3 DNA reads TGTGCCAGTAGTAAAACCGGGACAGGAAAACAGCCCCAGCATTTT. This chain connects TRBV19 to TRBJ1-5; 8 bases are shared with TRBD1. J was trimmed by 7 bases and V by 4 bases; bases with no gene match: 9. Looked up from germline, CDR1 is LNHDA and CDR2 is SQIVND (reference sequence). The CDR3 runs to 15 residues.

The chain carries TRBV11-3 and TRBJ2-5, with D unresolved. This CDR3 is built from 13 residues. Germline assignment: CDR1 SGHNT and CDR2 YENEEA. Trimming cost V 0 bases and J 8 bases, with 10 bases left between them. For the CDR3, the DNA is TGTGCCAGCAGCTTAGATCCCTATAATACCCAGTACTTC. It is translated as CASSLDPYNTQYF.

The CDR3 loop is CASSDPGTGVNIPSGNTIYF. The CDR3 DNA reads TGTGCCAGCAGCGACCCCGGGACAGGGGTTAATATTCCCTCTGGAAACACCATATATTTT. The chain carries TRBV9 and TRBJ1-3; TRBD1 matches 10 bases. The germline gives CDR1 SGDLS, CDR2 YYNGEE. With 3 bases clipped from V and 0 bases from J, the junction kept 15 bases outside the gene matches. The CDR3 contains 20 residues. The whole variable domain, remainder taken from reference TRBV9 and TRBJ1-3, is DSGVTQTPKHLITATGQRVTLRCSPRSGDLSVYWYQQSLDQGLQFLIQYYNGEERAKGNILERFSAQQFPDLHSELNLSSLELGDSALYFCASSDPGTGVNIPSGNTIYFGEGSWLTVV.

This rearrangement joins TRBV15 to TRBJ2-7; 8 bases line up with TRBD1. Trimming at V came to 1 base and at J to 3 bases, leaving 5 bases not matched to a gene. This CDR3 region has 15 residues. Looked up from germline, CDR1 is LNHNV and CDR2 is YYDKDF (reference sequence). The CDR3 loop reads CATSRVYGTGYEQYF. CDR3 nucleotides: TGTGCCACCAGCAGAGTTTACGGGACAGGCTACGAGCAGTACTTC.

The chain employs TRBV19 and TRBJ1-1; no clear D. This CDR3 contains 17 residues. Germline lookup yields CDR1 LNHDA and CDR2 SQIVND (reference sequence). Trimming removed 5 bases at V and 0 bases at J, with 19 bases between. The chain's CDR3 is CASSSRQKPIMNTEAFF. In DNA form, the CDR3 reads TGTGCCAGTAGTTCTCGACAAAAGCCCATCATGAACACTGAAGCTTTCTTT.

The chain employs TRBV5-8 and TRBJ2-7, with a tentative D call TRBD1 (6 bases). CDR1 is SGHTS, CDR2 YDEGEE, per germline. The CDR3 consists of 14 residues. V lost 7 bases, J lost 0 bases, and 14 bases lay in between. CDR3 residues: CASSGTPDSYEQYF. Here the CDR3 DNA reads TGTGCCAGCTCGGGGACACCTGACTCCTACGAGCAGTACTTC.

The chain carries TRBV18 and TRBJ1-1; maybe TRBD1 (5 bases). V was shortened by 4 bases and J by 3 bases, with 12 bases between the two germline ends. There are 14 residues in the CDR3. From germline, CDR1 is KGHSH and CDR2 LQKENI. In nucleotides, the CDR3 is TGTGCCAGCTCACTCAATGGACAAGACACTGAAGCTTTCTTT. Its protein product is CASSLNGQDTEAFF.

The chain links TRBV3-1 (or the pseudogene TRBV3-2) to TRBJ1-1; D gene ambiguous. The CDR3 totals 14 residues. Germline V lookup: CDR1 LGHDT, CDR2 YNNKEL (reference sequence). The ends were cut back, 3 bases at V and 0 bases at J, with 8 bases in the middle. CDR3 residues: CASSQKRMNTEAFF. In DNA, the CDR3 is TGTGCCAGCAGCCAGAAGAGAATGAACACTGAAGCTTTCTTT.

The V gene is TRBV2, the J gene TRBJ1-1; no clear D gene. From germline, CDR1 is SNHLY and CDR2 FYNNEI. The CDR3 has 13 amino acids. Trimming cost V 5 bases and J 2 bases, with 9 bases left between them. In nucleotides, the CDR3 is TGTGCCAGCAGTTTTTTCCTAAACACTGAAGCTTTCTTT. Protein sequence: CASSFFLNTEAFF.

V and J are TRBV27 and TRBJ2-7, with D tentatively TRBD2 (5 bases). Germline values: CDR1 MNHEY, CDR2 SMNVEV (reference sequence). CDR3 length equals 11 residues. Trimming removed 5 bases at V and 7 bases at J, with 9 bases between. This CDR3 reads CASSDYVEQYF. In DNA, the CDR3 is TGTGCCAGCAGTGACTACGTGGAGCAGTACTTC.

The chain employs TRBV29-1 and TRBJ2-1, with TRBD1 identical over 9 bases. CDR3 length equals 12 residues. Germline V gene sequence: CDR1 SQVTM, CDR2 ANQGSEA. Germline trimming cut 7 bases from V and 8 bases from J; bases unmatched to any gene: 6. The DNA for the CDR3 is TGCAGCGCCGAAAGGACAGGGGATGAGCAGTTCTTC. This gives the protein CSAERTGDEQFF.

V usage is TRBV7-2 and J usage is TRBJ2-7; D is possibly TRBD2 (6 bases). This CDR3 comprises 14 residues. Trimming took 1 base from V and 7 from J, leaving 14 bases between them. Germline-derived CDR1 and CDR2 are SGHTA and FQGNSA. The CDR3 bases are TGTGCCAGCAGCTTAGGAGGACTACAAGGTGAGCAGTACTTC. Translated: CASSLGGLQGEQYF. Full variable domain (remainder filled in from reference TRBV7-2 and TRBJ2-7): GAGVSQSPSNKVTEKGKDVELRCDPISGHTALYWYRQSLGQGLEFLIYFQGNSAPDKSGLPSDRFSAERTGGSVSTLTIQRTQQEDSAVYLCASSLGGLQGEQYFGPGTRLTVT.

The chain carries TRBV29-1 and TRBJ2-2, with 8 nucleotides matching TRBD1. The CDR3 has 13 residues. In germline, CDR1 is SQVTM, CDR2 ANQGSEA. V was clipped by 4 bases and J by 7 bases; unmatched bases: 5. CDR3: CSVGRGPGGELFF. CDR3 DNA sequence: TGCAGCGTTGGCAGGGGGCCGGGCGGGGAGCTGTTTTTT.

Here the CDR3 reads CASNRISGVEYEQYF. In nucleotides, the CDR3 is TGCGCCAGCAACAGAATTAGCGGGGTCGAATACGAGCAGTACTTC. The chain combines TRBV10-2 with TRBJ2-7; 8 nucleotides agree with TRBD2. The trim removed 7 bases at V and 4 bases at J, leaving 12 bases unmatched. The CDR3 has 15 residues. CDR1 and CDR2 from the germline V gene are WSHSY and SAAADI.

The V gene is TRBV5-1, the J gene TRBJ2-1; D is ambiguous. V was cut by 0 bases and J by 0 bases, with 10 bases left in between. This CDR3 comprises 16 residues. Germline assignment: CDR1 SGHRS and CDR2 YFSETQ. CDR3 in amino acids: CASSLGSISSYNEQFF. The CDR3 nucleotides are TGCGCCAGCAGCTTGGGCAGTATAAGCTCCTACAATGAGCAGTTCTTC. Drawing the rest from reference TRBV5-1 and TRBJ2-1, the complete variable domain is KAGVTQTPRYLIKTRGQQVTLSCSPISGHRSVSWYQQTPGQGLQFLFEYFSETQRNKGNFPGRFSGRQFSNSRSEMNVSTLELGDSALYLCASSLGSISSYNEQFFGPGTRLTVL.

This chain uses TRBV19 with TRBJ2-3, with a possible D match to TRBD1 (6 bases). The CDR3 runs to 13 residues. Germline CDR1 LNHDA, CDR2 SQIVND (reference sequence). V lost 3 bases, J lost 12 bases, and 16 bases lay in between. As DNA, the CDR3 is TGTGCCAGTAGTATCGGGACATCTTCGAACCAGTATTTT. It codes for CASSIGTSSNQYF.

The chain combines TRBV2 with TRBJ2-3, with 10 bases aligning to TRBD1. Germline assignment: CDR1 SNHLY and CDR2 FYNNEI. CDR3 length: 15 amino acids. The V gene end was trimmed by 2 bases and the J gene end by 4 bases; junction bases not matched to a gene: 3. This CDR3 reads CASSEYGTGADTQYF. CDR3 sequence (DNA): TGTGCCAGCAGTGAATACGGGACAGGGGCAGATACGCAGTATTTT.

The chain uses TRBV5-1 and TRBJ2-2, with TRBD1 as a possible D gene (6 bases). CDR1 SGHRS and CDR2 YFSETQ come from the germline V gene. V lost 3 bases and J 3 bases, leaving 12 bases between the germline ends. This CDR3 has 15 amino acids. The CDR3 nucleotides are TGCGCCAGCAGCTACCGGCAGGGGTACACCGGGGAGCTGTTTTTT. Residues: CASSYRQGYTGELFF. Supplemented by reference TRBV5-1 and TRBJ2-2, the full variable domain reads KAGVTQTPRYLIKTRGQQVTLSCSPISGHRSVSWYQQTPGQGLQFLFEYFSETQRNKGNFPGRFSGRQFSNSRSEMNVSTLELGDSALYLCASSYRQGYTGELFFGEGSRLTVL.

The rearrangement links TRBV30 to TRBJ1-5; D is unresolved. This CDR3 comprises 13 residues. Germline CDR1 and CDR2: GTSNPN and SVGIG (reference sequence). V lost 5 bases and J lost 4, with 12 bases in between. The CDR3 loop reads CAWDPGMNQPQHF. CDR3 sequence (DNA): TGTGCCTGGGATCCAGGTATGAATCAGCCCCAGCATTTT.

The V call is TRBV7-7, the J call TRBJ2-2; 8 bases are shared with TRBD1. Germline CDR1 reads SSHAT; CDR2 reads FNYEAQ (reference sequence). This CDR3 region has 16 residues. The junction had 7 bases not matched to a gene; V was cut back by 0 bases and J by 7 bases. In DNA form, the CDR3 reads TGTGCCAGCAGCTTAGCAGCAGGGGGCGAACTCGGGGAGCTGTTTTTT. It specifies CASSLAAGGELGELFF.

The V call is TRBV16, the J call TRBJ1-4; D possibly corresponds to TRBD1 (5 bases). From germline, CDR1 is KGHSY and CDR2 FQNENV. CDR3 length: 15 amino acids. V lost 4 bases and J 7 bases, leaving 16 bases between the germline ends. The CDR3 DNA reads TGTGCCAGCAGCCCATTCCAGGGTGTGGGTGAAAAACTGTTTTTT. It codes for CASSPFQGVGEKLFF.

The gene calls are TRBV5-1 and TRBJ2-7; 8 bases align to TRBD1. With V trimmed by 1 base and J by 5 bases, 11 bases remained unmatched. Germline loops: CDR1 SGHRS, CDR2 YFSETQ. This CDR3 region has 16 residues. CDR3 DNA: TGCGCCAGCAGCTTGCCAACTCAGGGGGCGAGGGACGAGCAGTACTTC. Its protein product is CASSLPTQGARDEQYF. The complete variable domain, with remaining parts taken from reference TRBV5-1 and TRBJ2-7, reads KAGVTQTPRYLIKTRGQQVTLSCSPISGHRSVSWYQQTPGQGLQFLFEYFSETQRNKGNFPGRFSGRQFSNSRSEMNVSTLELGDSALYLCASSLPTQGARDEQYFGPGTRLTVT.